This T cell receptor beta chain was identified in a study of CD8 T cells in ankylosing spondylitis. General observations from the study: Significant enrichment of disease-linked clones was reported in matched ankylosing spondylitis synovial fluid.

V lost 3 bases, J lost 0 bases, and 9 bases lay in between. This CDR3 region has 14 residues. A remark on this clonotype: Its antigen remains unidentified.

Using quantitative 5'-RACE with molecular barcodes, the authors made TCR beta libraries. Via MiXCR, TCRdb re-called the 5' RACE reads, giving one row per CDR3 protein. The sample yields almost 250,000 distinct CDR3 sequences, roughly 32% seen once. J is TRBJ2-7 and V is TRBV12-3 or TRBV12-4; D is ambiguous. The TCR originated in a male donor with ankylosing spondylitis or in good health (not recorded which). Sequenced input: blood, either unsorted or a sorted T cell fraction (not recorded which). For the CDR3, the DNA is TGTGCCAGCAGTTTTCGTAGGTACTCCTACGAGCAGTACTTC. Translated: CASSFRRYSYEQYF.